These 22 T cell receptor beta chains were all obtained from the same sample, sequenced in a study of blood T cell repertoires in COVID-19. Produced via immunoSEQ multiplex PCR; TCRdb's table is partial and in-frame only. The top ten clones hold approximately 4.5% of a sample with around 450,000 clones, roughly 89% of them seen once. Sample: peripheral blood. These receptors all stem from a woman in her twenties or thirties with acute or convalescent COVID-19.

This rearrangement joins TRBV20-1 to TRBJ2-1, with D possibly TRBD1 on 5 matching bases. V shed 3 bases and J shed 8 bases, with 14 bases lying between them. This CDR3 is 13 amino acids long. In germline, CDR1 is DFQATT, CDR2 SNEGSKA (reference sequence). For the CDR3, the DNA is TGCAGTGCTAGTTGGTGGGGCCACTATGAGCAGTTCTTC. It yields the protein CSASWWGHYEQFF.

The chain combines TRBV29-1 with TRBJ2-3, with D possibly being TRBD2 (6 bases). Trimming left V 0 bases short and J 3 bases short, with 19 bases between. Germline assignment: CDR1 SQVTM and CDR2 ANQGSEA. This CDR3 has 17 residues. CDR3 sequence (DNA): TGCAGCGTTGAAGATAGGGCAGGGAACGGGGGAACAGATACGCAGTATTTT. It translates to CSVEDRAGNGGTDTQYF.

The chain recombines TRBV13 with TRBJ2-3; 7 nucleotides align to TRBD2. The CDR3 is made up of 15 amino acids. V was clipped by 4 bases and J by 0 bases; unmatched bases: 4. Germline CDR1 is PRHDT and CDR2 is FYEKMQ (reference sequence). The CDR3 loop is CASSSGGSSTDTQYF. The DNA for the CDR3 is TGTGCCAGCAGCTCGGGGGGATCTAGCACAGATACGCAGTATTTT.

The chain carries TRBV28 and TRBJ1-2; 7 bases line up with TRBD1. The V gene's germline CDR1 is MDHEN and CDR2 SYDVKM. This CDR3 region has 14 residues. The J segment lost 1 base and the V segment lost 7 bases, leaving 6 bases of the junction unmatched. The CDR3 region is CASKRDSNNYGYTF. As DNA, the CDR3 is TGTGCCAGCAAAAGGGACAGTAATAACTATGGCTACACCTTC.

V gene TRBV6-6 combines with J gene TRBJ1-3; D unresolved. The germline gives CDR1 MNHNY, CDR2 SVGAGI (reference sequence). This CDR3 contains 18 residues. Between the trimmed V and J ends, which lost 5 bases and 0 bases, there was a span of 20 bases. The CDR3 region is CASSPLMGGTFSGNTIYF. CDR3 nucleotide sequence: TGTGCCAGCAGTCCGCTTATGGGAGGAACGTTCTCTGGAAACACCATATATTTT.

The gene calls are TRBV2 and TRBJ2-7; D remains unclear. V lost 5 bases to trimming and J lost 7 bases, with 15 bases between them. The CDR3 is made up of 13 amino acids. The germline gives CDR1 SNHLY, CDR2 FYNNEI. The CDR3 sequence is CASSSTRKEEQYF. CDR3 sequence (DNA): TGTGCCAGCAGTTCGACCCGAAAGGAGGAGCAGTACTTC.

As concerns this clone: Other DNA variants within this sample encode the same CDR3. The chain couples TRBV19 to TRBJ1-1, with D maybe TRBD1 (5 bases). The CDR3 totals 13 residues. Germline V CDR1 and CDR2: LNHDA, SQIVND (reference sequence). V was shortened by 3 bases and J by 8 bases, with 13 bases between the two germline ends. Written as DNA, the CDR3 is TGTGCCAGTAGTATTGCTGGGGGGACGGAAGCTTTCTTT. Its protein product is CASSIAGGTEAFF.

The V call is TRBV9, the J call TRBJ2-3; 8 positions agree with TRBD1. The CDR3 is 15 amino acids. J gave up 4 bases and V 4 bases, and 8 bases lay outside the gene matches. CDR1 is SGDLS and CDR2 is YYNGEE in the germline V gene. CDR3 sequence: CASSSDRDSSDTQYF. The CDR3, as DNA: TGTGCCAGCAGCTCGGACAGGGATTCGTCAGATACGCAGTATTTT. The full variable domain, its missing parts supplied by reference TRBV9 and TRBJ2-3, is DSGVTQTPKHLITATGQRVTLRCSPRSGDLSVYWYQQSLDQGLQFLIQYYNGEERAKGNILERFSAQQFPDLHSELNLSSLELGDSALYFCASSSDRDSSDTQYFGPGTRLTVL.

CDR3 sequence: CASSQFLAGGQETQYF. Written as DNA, the CDR3 is TGTGCCAGCAGCCAATTCCTAGCGGGGGGTCAAGAGACCCAGTACTTC. The J gene is TRBJ2-5, the V gene TRBV3-1 (or the pseudogene TRBV3-2); TRBD2 agrees at 11 bases. The CDR3 length is 16 residues. The V gene end was trimmed by 2 bases and the J gene end by 2 bases; junction bases not matched to a gene: 4. Germline assignment: CDR1 LGHDT and CDR2 YNNKEL (reference sequence).

On this clone itself: This specimen includes other DNA sequences encoding the same CDR3. This rearrangement joins TRBV20-1 to TRBJ2-1; D unresolved. This CDR3 spans 10 amino acids. V dropped 4 bases and J dropped 4 bases, with 2 bases sitting between them. Germline V gene data show CDR1 as DFQATT and CDR2 as SNEGSKA (reference sequence). For the CDR3, the DNA is TGCAGTGCTACATACAATGAGCAGTTCTTC. Amino acids: CSATYNEQFF.

This clone was detected once. The chain uses TRBV6-5 and TRBJ1-2; no firm D call. CDR1 is MNHEY and CDR2 is SVGAGI in the germline V gene. The CDR3 loop spans 15 amino acids. V gave up 6 bases and J gave up 0 bases, with 14 bases separating them. CDR3 protein: CASSSASTTNYGYTF. In DNA form, the CDR3 reads TGTGCCAGCAGCTCAGCGTCGACCACTAACTATGGCTACACCTTC.

V gene TRBV20-1 combines with J gene TRBJ2-5, with 9 nucleotides matching TRBD2. The CDR3 has 17 amino acids. CDR1 and CDR2 (germline): DFQATT, SNEGSKA (reference sequence). Trimming at V came to 3 bases and at J to 3 bases, leaving 14 bases not matched to a gene. The CDR3 DNA is TGCAGTGCTAGTTCGCGGGGGGGTCGGTTGTTGGAAGAGACCCAGTACTTC. It codes for CSASSRGGRLLEETQYF.

The rearrangement joins TRBV6-6 to TRBJ1-2; 7 positions agree with TRBD1. V gave up 0 bases and J gave up 6 bases; unmatched junction bases: 4. The CDR3 runs 14 residues. Germline V gene lookup returns CDR1 MNHNY and CDR2 SVGAGI (reference sequence). The CDR3 nucleotides are TGTGCCAGCAGTTACTCAGACAGGGAAGATGGCTACACCTTC. Encoded protein: CASSYSDREDGYTF.

The CDR3 loop is CASSASGGASGETQYF. DNA for the CDR3: TGTGCCAGCAGCGCTAGCGGGGGGGCCTCTGGAGAGACCCAGTACTTC. V is TRBV11-1 and J is TRBJ2-5; 12 bases fit TRBD2. The junction had 8 bases not matched to a gene; V was cut back by 5 bases and J by 4 bases. CDR3 length: 16 residues. CDR1 and CDR2 (germline): SGHAT, FQDESV (reference sequence).

The chain carries TRBV19 and TRBJ1-2; a possible D gene is TRBD1 (6 bases). CDR3 length equals 11 residues. Per germline, CDR1 LNHDA and CDR2 SQIVND (reference sequence). V was cut by 8 bases and J by 7 bases, with 11 bases left in between. In DNA form, the CDR3 reads TGTGCCAGTCAAACAGGGTTTGGCTACACCTTC. Translating it yields CASQTGFGYTF.

This chain connects TRBV5-1 to TRBJ2-1; TRBD1 aligns across 9 bases. V lost 0 bases and J lost 5; bases outside the gene matches: 6. CDR1 and CDR2 from the germline V gene are SGHRS and YFSETQ. The CDR3 covers 16 residues. CDR3 in DNA: TGCGCCAGCAGCTTGGCGGGACAGGGTTCCAACAATGAGCAGTTCTTC. Translation gives CASSLAGQGSNNEQFF.

The rearrangement links TRBV30 to TRBJ2-7; TRBD1 matches 10 bases. J lost 5 bases, V lost 3 bases, and 10 bases had no gene match. Germline V gene sequence: CDR1 GTSNPN, CDR2 SVGIG (reference sequence). The CDR3 loop spans 15 amino acids. CDR3 sequence: CAWREPGQGWDEQYF. As DNA, the CDR3 is TGTGCCTGGAGAGAACCGGGACAGGGGTGGGACGAGCAGTACTTC. Drawing the rest from reference TRBV30 and TRBJ2-7, the complete variable domain is SQTIHQWPATLVQPVGSPLSLECTVEGTSNPNLYWYRQAAGRGLQLLFYSVGIGQISSEVPQNLSASRPQDRQFILSSKKLLLSDSGFYLCAWREPGQGWDEQYFGPGTRLTVT.

The rearrangement uses TRBV6-2 or TRBV6-3 and TRBJ2-3; 11 bases agree with TRBD2. The CDR3 sequence is 18 residues long. The germline gives CDR1 MNHEY, CDR2 SVGEGT. V shed 0 bases and J 2 bases; nucleotides not matched to a gene: 7. As DNA, the CDR3 is TGTGCCAGCAGTTACTCTACTAGCGGGGGAGCCTCCACAGATACGCAGTATTTT. Protein sequence: CASSYSTSGGASTDTQYF.

The chain links TRBV10-3 to TRBJ2-5; unclear D gene. This CDR3 region has 14 residues. With 3 bases removed from V and 10 bases from J, the gap between germline ends came to 18 bases. CDR1 ENHRY and CDR2 SYGVKD come from the germline V gene. The CDR3 sequence is CAISDDWALARQYF. CDR3 bases: TGTGCCATCAGTGATGATTGGGCCCTCGCCCGCCAGTACTTC.

Only a few counts were recorded for this clone. The genes are TRBV28 and TRBJ1-5; TRBD1 matches 7 bases. The germline gives CDR1 MDHEN, CDR2 SYDVKM. The junction had 12 bases not matched to a gene; V was cut back by 5 bases and J by 2 bases. This CDR3 contains 17 residues. The CDR3 DNA sequence: TGTGCCAGCAGTCGATACGAGGGGGCGAGGGGCAATCAGCCCCAGCATTTT. Translated: CASSRYEGARGNQPQHF.

CDR3 coding DNA: TGTGCCAGCTCACCACGGACGACAGGGGACGAGCAGTACTTC. Protein sequence: CASSPRTTGDEQYF. The V gene is TRBV18, the J gene TRBJ2-7; 8 bases match TRBD1. V was pared by 1 base and J by 5 bases, with 4 bases of the junction left unmatched. Germline CDR1 and CDR2: KGHSH and LQKENI. This CDR3 spans 14 amino acids.

This chain uses TRBV7-9 with TRBJ2-7; D gene unclear. The CDR3 totals 12 residues. Germline V gene lookup returns CDR1 SEHNR and CDR2 FQNEAQ (reference sequence). V lost 1 base to trimming and J lost 4 bases, with 5 bases between them. CDR3 nucleotide sequence: TGTGCCAGCAGCTTAGGTACTTACGAGCAGTACTTC. Translation: CASSLGTYEQYF.